Each of the 8 T cell receptor beta chains below was sequenced from the same sample in a study of blood T cell repertoires in COVID-19. The method was immunoSEQ multiplex PCR; TCRdb's version includes in-frame clones alone and lacks a portion of them. Among approximately 240,000 clones listed, around four fifths were seen once. Sequences were obtained from peripheral blood. These receptors all come from a woman aged 80 or over with active or convalescent COVID-19.

In this sample, this clone turned up once. The V gene is TRBV11-3, the J gene TRBJ1-1, with TRBD1 as a possible D gene (5 bases). Germline V gives CDR1 SGHNT, CDR2 YENEEA. The V gene lost 8 bases and the J gene lost 3 bases, with 7 bases spanning the gap. The CDR3 length is 11 residues. The CDR3 DNA follows: TGTGCCAGCGGCAGGGACACTGAAGCTTTCTTT. Its protein product is CASGRDTEAFF.

The chain couples TRBV2 to TRBJ2-5; 7 bases line up with TRBD1. V was pared by 6 bases and J by 5 bases, with 6 bases of the junction left unmatched. The CDR3 has 13 amino acids. Germline V lookup: CDR1 SNHLY, CDR2 FYNNEI. The CDR3 coding sequence is TGTGCCAGCAGGGGACAGCCTGGGGAGACCCAGTACTTC. Its protein product is CASRGQPGETQYF.

The rearrangement uses TRBV18 and TRBJ1-3; TRBD1 matches 7 bases. The V segment lost 5 bases and the J segment 7 bases; nucleotides outside the gene matches: 11. The CDR3 extends over 15 amino acids. CDR1 KGHSH and CDR2 LQKENI come from the germline V gene. The CDR3 here is CASSERQGPRNTIYF. The CDR3 DNA reads as TGTGCCAGCTCAGAGCGACAGGGCCCCCGGAACACCATATATTTT.

The CDR3 here is CASSPDWRGGRETQYF. DNA of the CDR3: TGTGCCAGCAGCCCCGACTGGCGGGGGGGCCGGGAGACCCAGTACTTC. The chain uses TRBV7-2 and TRBJ2-5; 9 bases line up with TRBD2. The V and J ends lost 5 bases and 5 bases, in that order; junction bases with no gene match: 12. CDR1 and CDR2 (germline): SGHTA, FQGNSA. The length of the CDR3 is 16 residues.

V gene TRBV5-1 combines with J gene TRBJ2-1; D is ambiguous. Germline assignment: CDR1 SGHRS and CDR2 YFSETQ. The V end was cut by 4 bases, the J end by 3 bases, with 14 bases between. The CDR3 sequence is 15 residues long. The CDR3 spells CASSPSGGSYNEQFF. As DNA, the CDR3 is TGCGCCAGCAGCCCGTCGGGTGGTAGCTACAATGAGCAGTTCTTC.

The chain links TRBV19 to TRBJ1-1; perhaps TRBD1 as D (5 bases). V was clipped by 5 bases and J by 1 base, with 8 bases between them. From germline, CDR1 is LNHDA and CDR2 SQIVND (reference sequence). This CDR3 has 13 residues. The CDR3 DNA is TGTGCCAGTAGTCACAGGACGAACACTGAAGCTTTCTTT. Its protein product is CASSHRTNTEAFF.

The V gene is TRBV5-1, the J gene TRBJ2-7; possibly TRBD1 for D (5 bases). The germline V and J ends were trimmed by 2 bases and 3 bases, with 12 bases remaining between them. The CDR3 covers 14 residues. The germline CDR1 and CDR2 sequences are SGHRS and YFSETQ. In DNA form, the CDR3 reads TGCGCCAGCAGCTTCGACAGCTCCAACTACGAGCAGTACTTC. Protein product: CASSFDSSNYEQYF.

The chain joins TRBV5-1 to TRBJ2-1, with 12 bases that match TRBD2. After removal of 0 bases from V and 8 bases from J, the junction contained 12 bases not matched to a gene. The CDR3 runs 18 residues. Per the germline V gene, CDR1 is SGHRS and CDR2 is YFSETQ. The CDR3 coding sequence is TGCGCCAGCAGCTTGGGAGTGGCTAGCGGGAGGGCCTGGTATGAGCAGTTCTTC. It codes for CASSLGVASGRAWYEQFF.